The sequence of this T cell receptor beta chain was determined in a study of shared clonotypes between healthy human individuals. The CDR3 is 15 amino acids. After removal of 5 bases from V and 4 bases from J, the junction contained 11 bases not matched to a gene. Germline V CDR1 and CDR2: SQVTM, ANQGSEA. The method was immunoSEQ multiplex PCR; TCRdb's version includes in-frame clones alone and lacks a portion of them. The repertoire holds roughly 590,000 clones, with roughly 95% as singletons. Turning to this clone: Its target is unknown.

In the naive CD8 group, cells lacked CD45RO and were positively selected for CCR7, so terminally differentiated effector memory CD45RA+ cells were left out. Study-level findings and limits: Shared clonotypes across all four donors exceeded non-shared ones in generation probability.

The clonotype comes from a woman between 25 and 40 years old in good health. The sequenced sample consisted of naive CD8+ T cells sorted from blood. The chain couples TRBV29-1 to TRBJ1-1; 9 bases are shared with TRBD1. The CDR3 spells CSVWGTGRETTEAFF. CDR3 in DNA: TGCAGCGTTTGGGGGACAGGGCGAGAGACCACTGAAGCTTTCTTT. Together with reference TRBV29-1 and TRBJ1-1, the CDR3 gives the full variable domain: SAVISQKPSRDICQRGTSLTIQCQVDSQVTMMFWYRQQPGQSLTLIATANQGSEATYESGFVIDKFPISRPNLTFSTLTVSNMSPEDSSIYLCSVWGTGRETTEAFFGQGTRLTVV.